These 13 T cell receptor beta chains were all obtained from the same sample, sequenced in a study of shared clonotypes between healthy human individuals. Clones were sequenced by immunoSEQ multiplex PCR, and TCRdb holds only the in-frame ones, with some missing. The sample lists hundreds of thousands of clones, around 78% occurring once. The sample consisted of PBMCs. The receptor source for this set is a woman aged 40 to 50 in good health. Some clones in this sample may be carry-over from other donors' samples.

The J gene is TRBJ1-3, the V gene TRBV27; a possible D gene is TRBD1 (5 bases). The V and J ends lost 4 bases and 0 bases respectively, with 22 bases between them. Germline values: CDR1 MNHEY, CDR2 SMNVEV (reference sequence). CDR3 length: 19 residues. The chain's CDR3 is CASSSAPGRRGYSGNTIYF. The CDR3, as DNA: TGTGCCAGCAGTTCAGCCCCGGGACGTCGAGGCTACTCTGGAAACACCATATATTTT.

This chain uses TRBV18 with TRBJ1-2, with 7 bases identical to TRBD1. Per germline, CDR1 KGHSH and CDR2 LQKENI. V dropped 2 bases and J dropped 4; count of bases not matched to a gene: 4. CDR3 length: 14 amino acids. CDR3 nucleotide sequence: TGTGCCAGCTCACCAGGACAGGACCTCTATGGCTACACCTTC. Protein product: CASSPGQDLYGYTF.

The chain recombines TRBV10-3 with TRBJ1-4; D is perhaps TRBD1 (5 bases). Trimming cost V 10 bases and J 8 bases, with 17 bases left between them. In germline, CDR1 is ENHRY, CDR2 SYGVKD. CDR3 size: 13 residues. The CDR3 loop is CATRDGPGEKLFF. CDR3 DNA: TGTGCCACCCGGGACGGTCCGGGGGAAAAACTGTTTTTT.

This clone appeared a single time. This sequence is one base from a far larger clone and is likely a read error. The conserved final phenylalanine or tryptophan is absent from the CDR3, which likely points to a read error. The V gene is TRBV5-1, the J gene TRBJ2-4; no firm D call. Germline V gene lookup returns CDR1 SGHRS and CDR2 YFSETQ. Between the trimmed V and J ends, which lost 0 bases and 9 bases, there was a span of 10 bases. This CDR3 is built from 13 residues. The CDR3 spells CASSLDSNGIQYV. In DNA, the CDR3 is TGCGCCAGCAGCTTGGACAGCAATGGCATTCAGTACGTC.

The chain combines TRBV5-4 with TRBJ2-5; the D gene is possibly TRBD1 (7 bases). Trimming shortened V by 4 bases and J by 5 bases, and 21 bases separated the two germline ends. From germline, CDR1 is SGHNT and CDR2 YYREEE (reference sequence). This CDR3 contains 16 residues. In DNA, the CDR3 is TGTGCCAGCAGCGATGCTCAGGGGGGCAGCGGTGAGACCCAGTACTTC. Amino acid sequence: CASSDAQGGSGETQYF.

The chain combines TRBV18 with TRBJ2-7; D tentatively reads TRBD1 or TRBD2 (5 bases each). The germline gives CDR1 KGHSH, CDR2 LQKENI. The CDR3 spans 15 residues. V was clipped by 0 bases and J by 7 bases, with 16 bases between them. CDR3 coding DNA: TGTGCCAGCTCACCACCTTCGGACTCCGAGGGGGAGCAGTACTTC. Encoded protein: CASSPPSDSEGEQYF. The full variable domain, completed using reference TRBV18 and TRBJ2-7, is NAGVMQNPRHLVRRRGQEARLRCSPMKGHSHVYWYRQLPEEGLKFMVYLQKENIIDESGMPKERFSAEFPKEGPSILRIQQVVRGDSAAYFCASSPPSDSEGEQYFGPGTRLTVT.

The rearrangement joins TRBV4-3 to TRBJ1-2; a weak D match, TRBD1 (5 bases). The V end was cut by 0 bases, the J end by 7 bases, with 21 bases between. The germline V gene encodes CDR1 LGHNA and CDR2 YSLEER. This CDR3 is 17 amino acids long. CDR3 region: CASSQDPDRPARAGYTF. CDR3 DNA: TGCGCCAGCAGCCAAGATCCCGACAGACCTGCTAGGGCTGGCTACACCTTC.

This chain joins TRBV5-1 and TRBJ2-5; D may be TRBD1 or TRBD2 (5 bases each). V dropped 10 bases and J dropped 2 bases, with 15 bases sitting between them. The V gene's germline CDR1 is SGHRS and CDR2 YFSETQ. The CDR3 is 13 amino acids. The chain's CDR3 is CARRSREQETQYF. For the CDR3, the DNA is TGCGCCCGTCGGTCCAGGGAGCAAGAGACCCAGTACTTC.

This rearrangement joins TRBV9 to TRBJ1-6; D gene uncertain. Germline V lookup: CDR1 SGDLS, CDR2 YYNGEE. The V gene lost 0 bases and the J gene lost 10 bases, with 11 bases spanning the gap. CDR3 length: 14 residues. The CDR3 here is CASSVDPVRSPLHF. The DNA of the CDR3 is TGTGCCAGCAGCGTAGACCCGGTACGATCACCCCTCCACTTT.

On this clone: A much larger clone is a single base away; this may be a read error. The genes are TRBV5-6 and TRBJ1-1; the match to TRBD1 covers 7 bases. Germline values: CDR1 SGHDT, CDR2 YYEEEE. This CDR3 has 16 residues. The CDR3 is CASSPFDTGEGPEASF. CDR3 in DNA: TGTGCCAGCAGCCCATTCGATACAGGGGAGGGTCCTGAAGCTTCCTTT.

This chain uses TRBV11-2 with TRBJ2-1; no definite D call. CDR1 is SGHAT, CDR2 FQNNGV, per germline. The V end was cut by 5 bases, the J end by 7 bases, with 9 bases between. CDR3 size: 12 residues. For the CDR3, the DNA is TGTGCCAGCAGCCGTAGGCGGAATGAGCAGTTCTTC. Residues: CASSRRRNEQFF. The full variable domain, its missing parts supplied by reference TRBV11-2 and TRBJ2-1, is EAGVAQSPRYKIIEKRQSVAFWCNPISGHATLYWYQQILGQGPKLLIQFQNNGVVDDSQLPKDRFSAERLKGVDSTLKIQPAKLEDSAVYLCASSRRRNEQFFGPGTRLTVL.

The chain is built from TRBV15 and TRBJ2-7; D gene uncertain. This CDR3 has 15 amino acids. Germline assignment: CDR1 LNHNV and CDR2 YYDKDF (reference sequence). V lost 3 bases and J lost 4, with 16 bases in between. CDR3 nucleotides: TGTGCCACCAGCAGGACGGCTTCTCCTGAATACGAGCAGTACTTC. Translating it yields CATSRTASPEYEQYF.

This clone was observed a handful of times. In the same sample, other DNA sequences code for this CDR3. The genes are TRBV6-1 and TRBJ2-4; D is unresolved. V was trimmed by 5 bases and J by 1 base, leaving 9 bases between them. Germline V gives CDR1 MNHNS, CDR2 SASEGT. The CDR3 has 14 amino acids. The CDR3 coding sequence is TGTGCCAGCAGTCTGGACGCGGCCAAAAACATTCAGTACTTC. Translating it yields CASSLDAAKNIQYF.